The clone carrying this TCR beta chain was detected only a few times. The antigen is not known. The entry originates in a study of T cells after yellow fever vaccination. This CDR3 is built from 12 residues. Trimming stripped 4 bases from V and 8 bases from J, with 11 bases between. Germline-derived CDR1 and CDR2 are MDHEN and SYDVKM. Conversion of TCR transcripts into cDNA relied on 5'RACE template switching, which added a universal primer site and UMIs. One entry per CDR3 protein results from TCRdb running MiXCR on the 5' RACE reads. The sample carries roughly 150,000 distinct CDR3 sequences, approximately 6.6% recorded once. Study conclusions and caveats: Post-booster samples contained most primary-vaccination clones (roughly 96% CD4, roughly 88% CD8). Abundant clonotypes from the bulk population could contaminate FACS-sorted repertoires. The secondary T-cell response peaked on day 5, not day 15, but was weaker.

This sequence joins TRBV28 and TRBJ1-2; D is ambiguous. The sequences come from CD4+ T cells sorted from PBMCs, collected 10 days after the yellow fever booster vaccination. The source is a man aged 25-40 years who received the YFV17D yellow fever vaccine. CDR3 in amino acids: CASSSPGSGYTF. The CDR3 DNA reads TGTGCCAGCAGTTCCCCGGGATCCGGCTACACCTTC.